This entry lists 22 T cell receptor beta chains sequenced from one sample in a study of blood T cell repertoires in COVID-19. Profiling relied on immunoSEQ multiplex PCR, and the TCRdb table lists in-frame clones only, not all of them. This sample has some 130,000 clones, with just over 75% found just once. Sequenced sample: peripheral blood. These receptor sequences come from a human donor in a cohort sampled during active COVID-19.

This clone has just one count. The chain employs TRBV4-2 and TRBJ2-1; 11 positions agree with TRBD2. CDR1 is LGHNA and CDR2 is YNFKEQ in the germline V gene. V lost 3 bases, J lost 9 bases, and 4 bases stayed unmatched. The CDR3 sequence is 14 residues long. The CDR3 DNA reads TGTGCCAGCAGCCAGGGGACTAGCGGAGGTGAGCAGTTCTTC. Translated, it gives CASSQGTSGGEQFF.

The chain uses TRBV10-3 and TRBJ2-1; D is undetermined. Trimming left V 4 bases short and J 6 bases short, with 13 bases between. CDR3 size: 14 residues. The germline gives CDR1 ENHRY, CDR2 SYGVKD. The CDR3 reads CAISGEASRNEQFF. DNA of the CDR3: TGTGCCATCAGTGGAGAGGCGTCGCGCAATGAGCAGTTCTTC.

The V gene is TRBV29-1, the J gene TRBJ1-2, with D unclear. V was cut by 5 bases and J by 4 bases, with 11 bases left in between. This CDR3 region has 12 residues. The germline V gene encodes CDR1 SQVTM and CDR2 ANQGSEA. CDR3 loop: CSVPTGVYGYTF. CDR3 DNA: TGCAGCGTTCCCACCGGGGTCTATGGCTACACCTTC.

The chain is built from TRBV4-1 and TRBJ2-2; 7 bases line up with TRBD1. The CDR3 consists of 15 residues. V gave up 3 bases and J gave up 6 bases; unmatched junction bases: 7. Germline V gene data show CDR1 as MGHRA and CDR2 as YSYEKL. The CDR3 loop is CASSQSGQSSGELFF. Written as DNA, the CDR3 is TGCGCCAGCAGCCAGTCGGGACAGTCTTCCGGGGAGCTGTTTTTT.

The chain combines TRBV5-1 with TRBJ1-4; the D gene is possibly TRBD1 (6 bases). The V gene lost 4 bases and the J gene lost 5 bases, with 12 bases spanning the gap. This CDR3 contains 14 residues. Germline V gives CDR1 SGHRS, CDR2 YFSETQ. The CDR3 sequence is CASSQQGRNEKLFF. The CDR3, as DNA: TGCGCCAGCAGCCAACAGGGCCGAAATGAAAAACTGTTTTTT.

J is TRBJ2-3 and V is TRBV27; D is unresolved. The CDR3 totals 16 residues. Between the trimmed V and J ends, which lost 3 bases and 6 bases, there was a span of 19 bases. CDR1 is MNHEY and CDR2 is SMNVEV in the germline V gene (reference sequence). The CDR3 coding sequence is TGTGCCAGCAGTTTTTCAGCGCCCCGCCCCGGGGATACGCAGTATTTT. Protein sequence: CASSFSAPRPGDTQYF.

This rearrangement joins TRBV11-1 to TRBJ2-5, with D perhaps matching TRBD1 (6 bases). Trimming took 5 bases from V and 2 from J, leaving 12 bases between them. Germline CDR1 and CDR2: SGHAT and FQDESV (reference sequence). The CDR3 covers 14 residues. CDR3 bases: TGTGCCAGCAGCGACAGGTCGGGACAAGAGACCCAGTACTTC. As protein: CASSDRSGQETQYF.

This clone was detected only a few times. This chain uses TRBV11-2 with TRBJ2-3; D gene ambiguous. The V gene's germline CDR1 is SGHAT and CDR2 FQNNGV. The CDR3 covers 12 residues. The V end was cut by 2 bases, the J end by 6 bases, with 6 bases between. CDR3 DNA sequence: TGTGCCAGCAGCTTATCGCGTGATACGCAGTATTTT. Translation gives CASSLSRDTQYF.

The chain employs TRBV29-1 and TRBJ2-2, with D possibly being TRBD2 (6 bases). Trimming left V 4 bases short and J 7 bases short, with 25 bases between. Germline-derived CDR1 and CDR2 are SQVTM and ANQGSEA. The CDR3 is 17 residues long. The CDR3 DNA sequence: TGCAGCGTTGCCCCATGGAGCCGGGGCCCGGGGGACGGGGAGCTGTTTTTT. Its protein is CSVAPWSRGPGDGELFF.

J is TRBJ2-7 and V is TRBV2; TRBD2 matches 9 bases. The germline V gene has CDR1 SNHLY and CDR2 FYNNEI. The CDR3 runs 14 residues. Trimming at V came to 9 bases and at J to 7 bases, leaving 13 bases not matched to a gene. CDR3: CASEPGLAVVEQYF. In DNA, the CDR3 is TGTGCCAGTGAACCGGGACTAGCCGTTGTTGAGCAGTACTTC.

This clone was counted between two and nine times. The chain combines TRBV7-7 with TRBJ1-3, with 9 bases identical to TRBD1. This CDR3 comprises 13 residues. Germline lookup yields CDR1 SSHAT and CDR2 FNYEAQ (reference sequence). Trimming removed 8 bases from V and 7 bases from J; junction bases left unmatched: 6. CDR3 loop: CASPSDRGNTIYF. As DNA, the CDR3 is TGTGCCAGCCCTTCGGACAGGGGTAACACCATATATTTT. Based on the CDR3 plus reference TRBV7-7 and TRBJ1-3, the full variable domain is GAGVSQSPRYKVTKRGQDVTLRCDPISSHATLYWYQQALGQGPEFLTYFNYEAQPDKSGLPSDRFSAERPEGSISTLTIQRTEQRDSAMYRCASPSDRGNTIYFGEGSWLTVV.

V is TRBV30 and J is TRBJ1-1; the match to TRBD1 covers 7 bases. Unmatched junction bases numbered 10, after V lost 7 bases and J lost 5 bases. The germline CDR1 and CDR2 sequences are GTSNPN and SVGIG (reference sequence). The CDR3 is 13 amino acids. The CDR3 spells CALTDRLGTEAFF. In DNA, the CDR3 is TGTGCCTTAACGGACAGGTTAGGTACTGAAGCTTTCTTT. The entire variable domain, with the rest obtained from reference TRBV30 and TRBJ1-1, is as follows: SQTIHQWPATLVQPVGSPLSLECTVEGTSNPNLYWYRQAAGRGLQLLFYSVGIGQISSEVPQNLSASRPQDRQFILSSKKLLLSDSGFYLCALTDRLGTEAFFGQGTRLTVV.

This clone was found once. The rearrangement links TRBV5-1 to TRBJ2-3; 7 nucleotides agree with TRBD1. CDR3 length equals 16 residues. V trimming: 4 bases; J trimming: 3 bases; junction bases outside the gene matches: 11. The V gene's germline CDR1 is SGHRS and CDR2 YFSETQ. CDR3 coding DNA: TGCGCCAGCAGCGTATACAGGGGAAGTAGGACAGATACGCAGTATTTT. It is translated as CASSVYRGSRTDTQYF.

J is TRBJ2-5 and V is TRBV7-6, with D perhaps matching TRBD1 (6 bases). Trimming took 1 base from V and 4 from J, leaving 22 bases between them. Germline CDR1 SGHVS, CDR2 FNYEAQ. The CDR3 covers 18 residues. CDR3 nucleotide sequence: TGTGCCAGCAGCTTAGTCCGGTTTGCCAGGGGAAGGGGAGAGACCCAGTACTTC. Amino acids: CASSLVRFARGRGETQYF. Based on the CDR3 plus reference TRBV7-6 and TRBJ2-5, the full variable domain is GAGVSQSPRYKVTKRGQDVALRCDPISGHVSLYWYRQALGQGPEFLTYFNYEAQQDKSGLPNDRFSAERPEGSISTLTIQRTEQRDSAMYRCASSLVRFARGRGETQYFGPGTRLLVL.

The chain links TRBV3-1 (or the pseudogene TRBV3-2) to TRBJ1-2; 7 bases match TRBD1. The CDR3 length is 15 residues. V gave up 4 bases and J gave up 4 bases; unmatched junction bases: 9. Germline-derived CDR1 and CDR2 are LGHDT and YNNKEL (reference sequence). CDR3: CASSRMGTEIYGYTF. CDR3 in DNA: TGTGCCAGCAGCCGTATGGGGACAGAAATCTATGGCTACACCTTC.

The chain links TRBV9 to TRBJ2-3; possible D gene TRBD2, 6 bases. The V and J ends lost 4 bases and 4 bases respectively, with 16 bases between them. The CDR3 spans 15 residues. The V gene's germline CDR1 is SGDLS and CDR2 YYNGEE. CDR3 in DNA: TGTGCCAGCAGCCCCCGAGGAGGGTGGGCAGATACGCAGTATTTT. This sequence encodes CASSPRGGWADTQYF.

This rearrangement joins TRBV28 to TRBJ2-6; D gene ambiguous. Germline assignment: CDR1 MDHEN and CDR2 SYDVKM. V was cut by 2 bases and J by 1 base, with 9 bases left in between. This CDR3 contains 16 residues. The DNA for the CDR3 is TGTGCCAGCAGTTTACTTAGCCAATCTGGGGCCAACGTCCTGACTTTC. It yields the protein CASSLLSQSGANVLTF.

This chain links TRBV30 with TRBJ2-3; D is unresolved. CDR3 length: 11 residues. Germline CDR1 reads GTSNPN; CDR2 reads SVGIG (reference sequence). V was cut by 2 bases and J by 4 bases, with 4 bases left in between. The CDR3 bases are TGTGCCTGGAGTCCAGCAGATACGCAGTATTTT. It encodes CAWSPADTQYF.

The V call is TRBV5-1, the J call TRBJ2-3; D is unresolved. The CDR3 spans 15 residues. Germline values: CDR1 SGHRS, CDR2 YFSETQ. With 0 bases removed from V and 2 bases from J, the gap between germline ends came to 10 bases. In nucleotides, the CDR3 is TGCGCCAGCAGCTTGGGAGGATTGATCACAGATACGCAGTATTTT. As protein: CASSLGGLITDTQYF.

This clone was detected only a few times. The gene calls are TRBV9 and TRBJ2-1; TRBD1 matches at 8 bases. This CDR3 region has 14 residues. Germline CDR1 reads SGDLS; CDR2 reads YYNGEE. V was clipped by 4 bases and J by 4 bases; unmatched bases: 4. The CDR3 nucleotides are TGTGCCAGCAGCTTCCGGGACAGGTACAATGAGCAGTTCTTC. As protein: CASSFRDRYNEQFF.

The chain combines TRBV9 with TRBJ1-2; 8 bases line up with TRBD1. The CDR3 length is 15 residues. V lost 2 bases and J lost 5; bases outside the gene matches: 8. CDR1 is SGDLS and CDR2 is YYNGEE in the germline V gene. As DNA, the CDR3 is TGTGCCAGCAGCGTTCGGACAGGGCAAACATATGGCTACACCTTC. Encoded protein: CASSVRTGQTYGYTF.

V is TRBV27 and J is TRBJ2-3, with D possibly being TRBD2 (6 bases). There are 16 residues in the CDR3. Germline V gives CDR1 MNHEY, CDR2 SMNVEV (reference sequence). Trimming left V 6 bases short and J 1 base short, with 17 bases between. CDR3 DNA: TGTGCCAGCAGCCGGAGCCGGGACTCCCGCACAGATACGCAGTATTTT. The encoded protein is CASSRSRDSRTDTQYF.